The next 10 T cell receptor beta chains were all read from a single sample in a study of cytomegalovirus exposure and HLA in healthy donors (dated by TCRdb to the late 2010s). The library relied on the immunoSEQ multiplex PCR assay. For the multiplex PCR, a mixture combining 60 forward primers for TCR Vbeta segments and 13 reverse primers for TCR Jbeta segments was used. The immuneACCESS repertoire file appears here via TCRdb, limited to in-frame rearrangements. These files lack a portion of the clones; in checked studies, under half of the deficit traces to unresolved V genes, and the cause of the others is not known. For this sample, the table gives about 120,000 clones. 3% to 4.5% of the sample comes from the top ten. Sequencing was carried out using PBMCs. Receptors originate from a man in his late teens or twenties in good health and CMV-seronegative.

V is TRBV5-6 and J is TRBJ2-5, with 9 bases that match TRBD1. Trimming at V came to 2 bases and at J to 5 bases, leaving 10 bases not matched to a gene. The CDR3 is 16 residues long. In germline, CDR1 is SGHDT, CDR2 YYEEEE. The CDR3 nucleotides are TGTGCCAGCAGCTTTTTAACAGGGGGCTTGGTGGAGACCCAGTACTTC. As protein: CASSFLTGGLVETQYF.

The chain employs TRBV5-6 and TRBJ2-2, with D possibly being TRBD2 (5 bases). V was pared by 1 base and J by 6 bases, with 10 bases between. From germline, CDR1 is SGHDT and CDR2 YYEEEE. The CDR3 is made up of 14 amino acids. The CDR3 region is CASSLLLDPGELFF. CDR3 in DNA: TGTGCCAGCAGCTTGTTACTAGACCCCGGGGAGCTGTTTTTT.

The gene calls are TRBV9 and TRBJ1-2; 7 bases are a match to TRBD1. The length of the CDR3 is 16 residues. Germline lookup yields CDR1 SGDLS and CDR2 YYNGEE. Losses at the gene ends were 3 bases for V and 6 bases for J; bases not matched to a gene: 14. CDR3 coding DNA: TGTGCCAGCAGCGCAATCACAGGGGAAAAGGATAATGGCTACACCTTC. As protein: CASSAITGEKDNGYTF.

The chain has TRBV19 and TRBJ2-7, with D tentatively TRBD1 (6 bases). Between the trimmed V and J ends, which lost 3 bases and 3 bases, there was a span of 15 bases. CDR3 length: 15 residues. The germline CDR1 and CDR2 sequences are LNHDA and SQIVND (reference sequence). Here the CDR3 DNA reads TGTGCCAGTAGTATGGGTAATCAGGGGTACTACGAGCAGTACTTC. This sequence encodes CASSMGNQGYYEQYF.

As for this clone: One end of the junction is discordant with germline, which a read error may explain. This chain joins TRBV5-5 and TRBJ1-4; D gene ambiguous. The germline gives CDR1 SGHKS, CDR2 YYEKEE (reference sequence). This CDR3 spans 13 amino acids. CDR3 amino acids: CASRLATPEKLFF. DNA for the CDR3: TGTGCCAGCAGGTTGGCTACCCCTGAAAAACTGTTTTTT. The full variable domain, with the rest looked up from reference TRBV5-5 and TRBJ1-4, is DAGVTQSPTHLIKTRGQQVTLRCSPISGHKSVSWYQQVLGQGPQFIFQYYEKEERGRGNFPDRFSARQFPNYSSELNVNALLLGDSALYLCASRLATPEKLFFGSGTQLSVL.

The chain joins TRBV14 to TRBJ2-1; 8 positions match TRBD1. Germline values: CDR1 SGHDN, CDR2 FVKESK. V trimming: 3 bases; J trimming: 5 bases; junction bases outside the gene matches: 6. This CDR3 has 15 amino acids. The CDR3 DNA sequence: TGTGCCAGCAGCCACCTGACAGGGGTAAACAATGAGCAGTTCTTC. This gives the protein CASSHLTGVNNEQFF.

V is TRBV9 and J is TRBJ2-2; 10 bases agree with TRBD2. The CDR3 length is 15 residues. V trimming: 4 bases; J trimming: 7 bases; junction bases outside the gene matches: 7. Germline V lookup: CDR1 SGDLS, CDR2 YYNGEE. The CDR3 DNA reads TGTGCCAGCAGCCTCCTAGCGGGAGTACACGGGGAGCTGTTTTTT. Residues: CASSLLAGVHGELFF.

CDR3 bases: TGTGCCAGCAGTTATCGGACAGGGTTGTTAGGCTACACCTTC. Amino acids: CASSYRTGLLGYTF. The genes are TRBV28 and TRBJ1-2; 8 positions match TRBD1. Germline CDR1 reads MDHEN; CDR2 reads SYDVKM. With V trimmed by 4 bases and J by 8 bases, 9 bases remained unmatched. The CDR3 sequence is 14 residues long.

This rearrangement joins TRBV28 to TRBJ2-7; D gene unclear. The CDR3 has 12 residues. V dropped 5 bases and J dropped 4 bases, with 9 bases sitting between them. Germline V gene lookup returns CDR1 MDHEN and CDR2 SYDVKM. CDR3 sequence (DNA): TGTGCCAGCAGTCCCCTGCGGTACGAGCAGTACTTC. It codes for CASSPLRYEQYF.

For the CDR3, the DNA is TGTGCCAGCTTACAGGGCCAACGACAGCCCCAGCATTTT. As protein: CASLQGQRQPQHF. This sequence joins TRBV6-1 and TRBJ1-5; TRBD1 might be the D (6 bases). Germline loops: CDR1 MNHNS, CDR2 SASEGT. Trimming stripped 8 bases from V and 7 bases from J, with 15 bases between. The CDR3 contains 13 residues.